The 3 T cell receptor beta chains below come from one sample, sequenced in a study of cytotoxic CD8 clonotypes in ibrutinib-treated CLL. Assay used: immunoSEQ multiplex PCR; TCRdb lists only in-frame clones, some missing. The sample lists 150,000 to 250,000 clones, 72% seen once, with 10% to 15% in the top ten. The sample here was PBMCs, taken after 24 months of ibrutinib treatment. These TCRs come from a human donor with chronic lymphocytic leukemia.

This clone was seen only a few times. This chain connects TRBV7-3 to TRBJ2-2, with D perhaps TRBD2 (5 bases). CDR3 length equals 15 residues. CDR1 and CDR2 (germline): SGHTA, FQGTGA. Trimming removed 5 bases at V and 4 bases at J, with 14 bases between. DNA of the CDR3: TGTGCCAGCAGCCCTCTCCCGGGGAGCACCGGGGAGCTGTTTTTT. It specifies CASSPLPGSTGELFF. The full variable domain, with the rest looked up from reference TRBV7-3 and TRBJ2-2, is GAGVSQTPSNKVTEKGKYVELRCDPISGHTALYWYRQSLGQGPEFLIYFQGTGAADDSGLPNDRFFAVRPEGSVSTLKIQRTERGDSAVYLCASSPLPGSTGELFFGEGSRLTVL.

This chain joins TRBV9 and TRBJ2-1; 9 bases fit TRBD2. The CDR3 is 15 residues long. Germline V lookup: CDR1 SGDLS, CDR2 YYNGEE. V gave up 0 bases and J gave up 7 bases; unmatched junction bases: 5. CDR3 region: CASSVGGRAVNEQFF. The DNA of the CDR3 is TGTGCCAGCAGCGTAGGCGGGAGGGCCGTAAATGAGCAGTTCTTC.

This chain uses TRBV7-9 with TRBJ1-1; D possibly corresponds to TRBD1 (5 bases). Germline assignment: CDR1 SEHNR and CDR2 FQNEAQ (reference sequence). The CDR3 sequence is 12 residues long. The V and J ends lost 5 bases and 5 bases respectively, with 9 bases between them. In DNA, the CDR3 is TGTGCCAGCAGCCAGGGTGGTACTGAAGCTTTCTTT. Translated: CASSQGGTEAFF.